A single sample gave rise to the 29 T cell receptor beta chains below, sequenced in a study of radiation and T cells in renal cell carcinoma. This table comes from immunoSEQ multiplex PCR, and its TCRdb copy is limited to in-frame clones, with some not included. This table holds fewer than 90,000 clones, 80% to 90% found once. The sample's time point: blood 2 weeks post-SBRT. This sample's treatment: 15 Gy SBRT to primary tumor, nephrectomy 4 weeks later. The source was blood, collected from a patient whose treatment included radiotherapy and nephrectomy. Source of these receptors: a woman in her forties or fifties with renal cell carcinoma.

This chain joins TRBV19 and TRBJ2-1; 8 nucleotides line up with TRBD1. The ends lost 8 bases at V and 5 bases at J; junction bases unmatched: 2. CDR1 LNHDA and CDR2 SQIVND come from the germline V gene (reference sequence). The CDR3 totals 12 residues. The CDR3 DNA sequence: TGTGCCAGTCAGGGACAGGACAATGAGCAGTTCTTC. Amino acids: CASQGQDNEQFF.

The chain links TRBV6-6 to TRBJ1-2; D is uncertain. Trimming stripped 6 bases from V and 0 bases from J, with 14 bases between. CDR3 length: 15 amino acids. In germline, CDR1 is MNHNY, CDR2 SVGAGI (reference sequence). The CDR3 sequence: CASSLLPQSNYGYTF. CDR3 DNA sequence: TGTGCCAGCAGCCTCCTCCCCCAGTCTAACTATGGCTACACCTTC.

The chain employs TRBV18 and TRBJ2-2; D is uncertain. V was trimmed by 4 bases and J by 0 bases, leaving 9 bases between them. Germline assignment: CDR1 KGHSH and CDR2 LQKENI. This CDR3 spans 15 amino acids. As DNA, the CDR3 is TGTGCCAGCTCACTCGGTCCTCCGAACACCGGGGAGCTGTTTTTT. It yields the protein CASSLGPPNTGELFF.

The gene calls are TRBV9 and TRBJ2-1; 8 bases agree with TRBD2. The CDR3 has 14 amino acids. V lost 4 bases and J lost 5; bases outside the gene matches: 5. Germline lookup yields CDR1 SGDLS and CDR2 YYNGEE. CDR3: CASSLAGGDNEQFF. The CDR3 DNA is TGTGCCAGCAGCCTCGCGGGGGGTGACAATGAGCAGTTCTTC.

The genes are TRBV5-6 and TRBJ2-7, with D possibly matching TRBD1 (5 bases). The V end was cut by 5 bases, the J end by 6 bases, with 15 bases between. The germline V gene has CDR1 SGHDT and CDR2 YYEEEE. The CDR3 loop spans 13 amino acids. CDR3 residues: CASSGQLDSEQYF. The CDR3 DNA reads TGTGCCAGCAGTGGGCAATTAGACAGCGAGCAGTACTTC.

The chain combines TRBV19 with TRBJ2-7, with D tentatively TRBD1 (5 bases). Per germline, CDR1 LNHDA and CDR2 SQIVND (reference sequence). The ends were cut back, 1 base at V and 1 base at J, with 8 bases in the middle. The CDR3 covers 14 residues. The CDR3 DNA follows: TGTGCCAGTAGTATAGGTGGACAATCCTACGAGCAGTACTTC. This sequence encodes CASSIGGQSYEQYF.

This clone occurred once. V gene TRBV11-1 combines with J gene TRBJ2-7, with D hard to call. Germline CDR1 and CDR2: SGHAT and FQDESV (reference sequence). The CDR3 sequence is 13 residues long. Trimming removed 5 bases from V and 6 bases from J, with 14 bases in between. For the CDR3, the DNA is TGTGCCAGCAGCCCCCTTCTGGTCGTCGAGCAGTACTTC. Translation: CASSPLLVVEQYF. Together with reference TRBV11-1 and TRBJ2-7, the CDR3 gives the full variable domain: EAEVAQSPRYKITEKSQAVAFWCDPISGHATLYWYRQILGQGPELLVQFQDESVVDDSQLPKDRFSAERLKGVDSTLKIQPAELGDSAMYLCASSPLLVVEQYFGPGTRLTVT.

The V and J genes are TRBV19 and TRBJ2-7; D ambiguous. Per the germline V gene, CDR1 is LNHDA and CDR2 is SQIVND (reference sequence). The CDR3 is 14 residues long. V lost 5 bases to trimming and J lost 4 bases, with 15 bases between them. Written as DNA, the CDR3 is TGTGCCAGTAGTCTACGCGTAGACCCATACGAGCAGTACTTC. The encoded protein is CASSLRVDPYEQYF.

The rearrangement uses TRBV5-4 and TRBJ2-3; the D gene is possibly TRBD2 (6 bases). Per germline, CDR1 SGHNT and CDR2 YYREEE (reference sequence). With 5 bases removed from V and 2 bases from J, the gap between germline ends came to 15 bases. CDR3 length: 15 residues. This CDR3 is CASSAGASVTDTQYF. In nucleotides, the CDR3 is TGTGCCAGCAGTGCCGGAGCTAGCGTCACAGATACGCAGTATTTT.

The table lists this clone with a count of one. The gene calls are TRBV19 and TRBJ2-4; possible D gene TRBD2, 5 bases. Trimming removed 3 bases from V and 9 bases from J, with 18 bases in between. The V gene's germline CDR1 is LNHDA and CDR2 SQIVND (reference sequence). This CDR3 contains 15 residues. The CDR3 DNA reads as TGTGCCAGTAGTATCGGAGGAAACGAGGATATCATTCAGTACTTC. Its protein product is CASSIGGNEDIIQYF. The variable domain in full, with the rest retrieved from reference TRBV19 and TRBJ2-4, is DGGITQSPKYLFRKEGQNVTLSCEQNLNHDAMYWYRQDPGQGLRLIYYSQIVNDFQKGDIAEGYSVSREKKESFPLTVTSAQKNPTAFYLCASSIGGNEDIIQYFGAGTRLSVL.

The chain has TRBV29-1 and TRBJ2-3, with D maybe TRBD2 (5 bases). V was cut by 4 bases and J by 2 bases, with 7 bases left in between. The CDR3 runs 12 residues. CDR1 and CDR2 from the germline V gene are SQVTM and ANQGSEA. CDR3 nucleotides: TGCAGCGTTGGACTATTCACAGATACGCAGTATTTT. Residues: CSVGLFTDTQYF.

This clone was detected only once. The genes are TRBV11-2 and TRBJ2-7, with 11 bases that match TRBD1. The ends lost 1 base at V and 2 bases at J; junction bases unmatched: 1. This CDR3 has 15 residues. Germline V CDR1 and CDR2: SGHAT, FQNNGV. CDR3 sequence: CASSLGTGGAYEQYF. The CDR3 DNA reads as TGTGCCAGCAGCTTAGGGACAGGGGGCGCCTACGAGCAGTACTTC.

This clone showed up just once. V usage is TRBV19 and J usage is TRBJ1-1; no clear D. The V end lost 7 bases, the J end lost 2 bases, and 14 bases lay between the germline ends. The CDR3 loop spans 14 amino acids. From germline, CDR1 is LNHDA and CDR2 SQIVND (reference sequence). CDR3 in amino acids: CASTVQRVNTEAFF. The CDR3 DNA sequence: TGTGCCAGTACCGTTCAAAGGGTAAACACTGAAGCTTTCTTT.

The chain links TRBV28 to TRBJ1-1; weak D call: TRBD1 (6 bases). Germline V gene sequence: CDR1 MDHEN, CDR2 SYDVKM. Trimming left V 7 bases short and J 4 bases short, with 13 bases between. The CDR3 has 13 amino acids. This CDR3 reads CASKTGQLTEAFF. In DNA, the CDR3 is TGTGCCAGCAAAACCGGACAGCTCACTGAAGCTTTCTTT.

CDR3 residues: CASSTFRGGLGNTIYF. CDR3 bases: TGTGCCAGCAGCACCTTCCGCGGGGGGCTAGGAAACACCATATATTTT. This rearrangement joins TRBV7-9 to TRBJ1-3; tentatively, D is TRBD1 (6 bases). Looked up from germline, CDR1 is SEHNR and CDR2 is FQNEAQ (reference sequence). V lost 5 bases, J lost 4 bases, and 18 bases lay in between. The CDR3 totals 16 residues.

The chain carries TRBV6-5 and TRBJ1-5; 7 bases match TRBD1. Germline V gene lookup returns CDR1 MNHEY and CDR2 SVGAGI. Trimming cost V 5 bases and J 6 bases; bases outside gene matches: 10. The CDR3 runs 15 residues. CDR3 DNA: TGTGCCAGCAGTATAAGGGGGCCTTCTAGTCAGCCCCAGCATTTT. It translates to CASSIRGPSSQPQHF.

The CDR3 loop is CASSLAPGYEQYF. The DNA of the CDR3 is TGCGCCAGCAGCTTGGCGCCGGGCTACGAGCAGTACTTC. This chain uses TRBV5-1 with TRBJ2-7; no firm D call. The germline V gene encodes CDR1 SGHRS and CDR2 YFSETQ. This CDR3 is built from 13 residues. V lost 0 bases, J lost 3 bases, and 7 bases lay in between.

The rearrangement links TRBV7-2 to TRBJ1-1; no clear D gene. Germline CDR1 reads SGHTA; CDR2 reads FQGNSA. Trimming cost V 7 bases and J 8 bases, with 11 bases left between them. This CDR3 is 11 amino acids long. CDR3 protein: CASTPLDEAFF. DNA of the CDR3: TGTGCCAGCACCCCGCTAGACGAAGCTTTCTTT.

The gene calls are TRBV20-1 and TRBJ2-1; D may match TRBD1 or TRBD2 (5 bases each). V lost 1 base, J lost 12 bases, and 10 bases lay in between. Germline V CDR1 and CDR2: DFQATT, SNEGSKA (reference sequence). The CDR3 spans 11 residues. In nucleotides, the CDR3 is TGCAGTGCTAGAGTGGCAGGGAGGCAGTTCTTC. This codes for CSARVAGRQFF.

This clone was seen a handful of times. CDR3 loop: CASSTGTGGGADGELFF. Here the CDR3 DNA reads TGTGCCAGCAGCACCGGGACAGGGGGCGGAGCGGACGGGGAGCTGTTTTTT. The chain combines TRBV5-8 with TRBJ2-2; 12 bases align to TRBD1. J was trimmed by 7 bases and V by 4 bases; bases with no gene match: 11. The CDR3 runs 17 residues. Germline loops: CDR1 SGHTS, CDR2 YDEGEE.

V gene TRBV9 combines with J gene TRBJ2-1; 9 bases are a match to TRBD2. The CDR3 is made up of 16 amino acids. Germline lookup yields CDR1 SGDLS and CDR2 YYNGEE. The J segment lost 4 bases and the V segment lost 0 bases, leaving 5 bases of the junction unmatched. The CDR3 reads CASSVVASGDYNEQFF. CDR3 nucleotides: TGTGCCAGCAGCGTAGTCGCTAGCGGGGATTACAATGAGCAGTTCTTC.

The gene calls are TRBV2 and TRBJ1-2, with D hard to call. The germline CDR1 and CDR2 sequences are SNHLY and FYNNEI. Trimming stripped 6 bases from V and 7 bases from J, with 21 bases between. The CDR3 spans 15 residues. The CDR3 DNA follows: TGTGCCAGCAGCCCGGTTCCCTGGTTCTTAGGTGGCTACACCTTC. Amino acid sequence: CASSPVPWFLGGYTF. Variable domain in full (rest from reference TRBV2 and TRBJ1-2): EPEVTQTPSHQVTQMGQEVILRCVPISNHLYFYWYRQILGQKVEFLVSFYNNEISEKSEIFDDQFSVERPDGSNFTLKIRSTKLEDSAMYFCASSPVPWFLGGYTFGSGTRLTVV.

CDR3 sequence: CASSVANAKNIQYF. In DNA form, the CDR3 reads TGTGCCAGCAGTGTCGCTAATGCCAAAAACATTCAGTACTTC. The chain uses TRBV28 and TRBJ2-4; D gene unclear. There are 14 residues in the CDR3. Germline CDR1 reads MDHEN; CDR2 reads SYDVKM. The germline V and J ends were trimmed by 5 bases and 1 base, with 9 bases remaining between them.

Worth noting for this clone: The junction departs from germline at one end; a sequencing error may be responsible. This chain joins TRBV11-2 and TRBJ2-7; possible D gene TRBD2, 5 bases. This CDR3 is 14 amino acids long. Germline lookup yields CDR1 SGHAT and CDR2 FQNNGV. This chain's CDR3 is CASSQNVVDSLMTF. The CDR3, as DNA: TGTGCCAGCAGCCAGAACGTGGTGGACTCTCTTATGACCTTC.

This clone has just a few counts. The V gene is TRBV19, the J gene TRBJ1-1; a possible D gene is TRBD1 (5 bases). The germline V gene has CDR1 LNHDA and CDR2 SQIVND (reference sequence). This CDR3 contains 14 residues. The V end lost 4 bases, the J end lost 6 bases, and 15 bases lay between the germline ends. The CDR3, as DNA: TGTGCCAGTAGTACCTCGCGCGGGACCCCTGAAGCTTTCTTT. Amino acids: CASSTSRGTPEAFF.

V gene TRBV2 combines with J gene TRBJ2-3; 15 bases align to TRBD2. The ends lost 6 bases at V and 3 bases at J; junction bases unmatched: 10. The germline gives CDR1 SNHLY, CDR2 FYNNEI. CDR3 length equals 18 residues. The DNA of the CDR3 is TGTGCCAGCAGCACCCGCCTAGGACTAGCGGGAGGGACAGATACGCAGTATTTT. Translated: CASSTRLGLAGGTDTQYF.

This sequence joins TRBV7-2 and TRBJ2-4, with 11 bases fitting TRBD1. This CDR3 comprises 14 residues. The junction had 3 bases not matched to a gene; V was cut back by 5 bases and J by 6 bases. The germline gives CDR1 SGHTA, CDR2 FQGNSA. The CDR3 nucleotides read TGTGCCAGCAGCCGAGGGACAGGGGGAAACATTCAGTACTTC. It is translated as CASSRGTGGNIQYF.

The J gene is TRBJ2-5, the V gene TRBV2; D possibly corresponds to TRBD2 (6 bases). The germline CDR1 and CDR2 sequences are SNHLY and FYNNEI. The CDR3 sequence is 15 residues long. The V gene lost 8 bases and the J gene lost 5 bases, with 21 bases spanning the gap. CDR3 coding DNA: TGTGCCAGCGGGCAGACGCGGGACCCCCGGGAGACCCAGTACTTC. This sequence encodes CASGQTRDPRETQYF.

This chain uses TRBV5-6 with TRBJ1-1; D is uncertain. CDR1 SGHDT and CDR2 YYEEEE come from the germline V gene. The V gene lost 4 bases and the J gene lost 1 base, with 11 bases spanning the gap. This CDR3 has 14 residues. Here the CDR3 DNA reads TGTGCCAGCAGCCTCCCCGTAGAGAACACTGAAGCTTTCTTT. It encodes CASSLPVENTEAFF.